This T cell receptor (beta chain) was profiled in a study of technical replicates of blood from several donors. CDR1 and CDR2 from the germline V gene are SQVTM and ANQGSEA. CDR3 size: 13 residues. Germline trimming cut 6 bases from V and 3 bases from J; bases unmatched to any gene: 5. Produced via immunoSEQ multiplex PCR; TCRdb's table is partial and in-frame only. The sample contains about 73,000 clones, around 93% of which appear only once. The sequence was obtained from a human donor in good health. V gene TRBV29-1 combines with J gene TRBJ2-1; 7 nucleotides line up with TRBD1. Sequenced material: T cells isolated from PBMCs. CDR3 bases: TGCAGCGTCGGACAGGAGAACTACAATGAGCAGTTCTTC. Amino acid sequence: CSVGQENYNEQFF.